Described below is a single TCR beta chain sequence and its context. The entry originates in a study of shared clonotypes between healthy human individuals. Looked up from germline, CDR1 is SNHLY and CDR2 is FYNNEI. Trimming removed 4 bases from V and 15 bases from J, with 14 bases in between. This CDR3 contains 11 residues. Clones were sequenced by immunoSEQ multiplex PCR, and TCRdb holds only the in-frame ones, with some missing. Of around 1.1 million clones listed, 70% to 85% are singletons. Sequencing was done on a sample of memory CD4+ T cells from PBMCs. As for subset: CD45RA-negative fraction. The V and J genes are TRBV2 and TRBJ2-3, with D possibly being TRBD2 (6 bases). This receptor was obtained from a man between 18 and 29 years old in good health. Some clones in this sample may be carry-over from other donors' samples. The CDR3 nucleotides read TGTGCCAGCAGTGTCCGGGACTCCAAATATTTT. Its protein is CASSVRDSKYF. Together with reference TRBV2 and TRBJ2-3, the CDR3 gives the full variable domain: EPEVTQTPSHQVTQMGQEVILRCVPISNHLYFYWYRQILGQKVEFLVSFYNNEISEKSEIFDDQFSVERPDGSNFTLKIRSTKLEDSAMYFCASSVRDSKYFGPGTRLTVL.